The T cell receptor (beta chain) under discussion was sequenced for a study of shared clonotypes between healthy human individuals. The study's findings and limits: The rarefaction results pointed to incomplete sorted-subset sequencing despite large depth. Naive CD4 clonotype sharing across a handful of donors was 4% to 5%.

Per the authors' pipeline: ImmunoSEQ supplied junction-only sequences lacking quality scores, so filtering was different. Here immunoSEQ multiplex PCR was the method, and the copy in TCRdb shows in-frame clones only, minus some. V, J and clone size derive from that table, while D and trimming were established from the DNA sequence. The data show approximately 1.1 million clones, approximately 80% seen once. V was clipped by 2 bases and J by 10 bases; unmatched bases: 9. This CDR3 contains 15 residues. Per germline, CDR1 GTSNPN and CDR2 SVGIG (reference sequence). Nashville, Tennessee was home to all donors, each a Caucasian adult. About this clone itself: Its cognate antigen is unknown.

The sequence was collected from a man aged 18 to 29 in good health. Some clones in this sample may be carry-over from other donors' samples. Sequencing was done on a sample of memory CD4+ T cells from PBMCs. Subset of the sample: CD45RA-negative fraction. The gene calls are TRBV30 and TRBJ1-6, with 9 bases aligning to TRBD1. CDR3 DNA: TGTGCCTGGAGTTCGGGACAGGGAAGGGGATCACCCCTCCACTTT. This sequence encodes CAWSSGQGRGSPLHF.